What follows are 12 T cell receptor beta chains derived from one specimen sequenced in a study of blood T cell repertoires in COVID-19. The repertoire was sequenced with immunoSEQ multiplex PCR; TCRdb's copy has only in-frame clones and lacks some. This sample has 300,000 to 350,000 clones, with almost 90% found just once. The sample was PBMCs or T cells enriched from blood (not recorded which). All receptors come from a woman between 18 and 29 years old with acute COVID-19.

The rearrangement links TRBV19 to TRBJ2-5, with TRBD1 matching over 10 bases. CDR1 and CDR2 (germline): LNHDA, SQIVND (reference sequence). The CDR3 extends over 13 amino acids. After removal of 6 bases from V and 4 bases from J, the junction contained 2 bases not matched to a gene. CDR3 amino acids: CASRGDRGETQYF. Here the CDR3 DNA reads TGTGCCAGTAGGGGGGACAGGGGAGAGACCCAGTACTTC.

This clone appeared a single time. The rearrangement links TRBV7-9 to TRBJ2-2, with D possibly matching TRBD1 (6 bases). This CDR3 has 16 residues. Trimming removed 1 base at V and 5 bases at J, with 14 bases between. Germline CDR1 is SEHNR and CDR2 is FQNEAQ (reference sequence). In nucleotides, the CDR3 is TGTGCCAGCAGCTTAGGAACAGGGCAAGGTACCGGGGAGCTGTTTTTT. Translating gives CASSLGTGQGTGELFF.

CDR3 region: CASSLVVGVAGYEQYF. DNA for the CDR3: TGCGCCAGCAGCTTGGTAGTGGGAGTGGCGGGCTACGAGCAGTACTTC. The genes are TRBV5-1 and TRBJ2-7, with D tentatively TRBD2 (5 bases). The germline V gene encodes CDR1 SGHRS and CDR2 YFSETQ. The CDR3 has 16 amino acids. The germline V and J ends were trimmed by 0 bases and 3 bases, with 16 bases remaining between them.

V and J are TRBV7-9 and TRBJ2-7, with 8 bases that match TRBD2. This CDR3 is built from 17 residues. V lost 6 bases and J lost 5; bases outside the gene matches: 18. Germline CDR1 SEHNR, CDR2 FQNEAQ (reference sequence). CDR3 coding DNA: TGTGCCAGCAGTCCGCCCAGAGGTAGCGGGAAAGGACACGAGCAGTACTTC. Amino acid sequence: CASSPPRGSGKGHEQYF. The whole variable domain, filled in from reference TRBV7-9 and TRBJ2-7, reads DTGVSQNPRHKITKRGQNVTFRCDPISEHNRLYWYRQTLGQGPEFLTYFQNEAQLEKSRLLSDRFSAERPKGSFSTLEIQRTEQGDSAMYLCASSPPRGSGKGHEQYFGPGTRLTVT.

This chain links TRBV7-9 with TRBJ2-7; TRBD2 might be the D (6 bases). The CDR3 sequence is 13 residues long. Between the trimmed V and J ends, which lost 1 base and 5 bases, there was a span of 9 bases. CDR1 SEHNR and CDR2 FQNEAQ come from the germline V gene (reference sequence). The CDR3 nucleotides read TGTGCCAGCAGCTTAGTTGGAGGGGACGAGCAGTACTTC. Encoded protein: CASSLVGGDEQYF.

This chain uses TRBV12-3 or TRBV12-4 with TRBJ2-1; the D is unclear. V was trimmed by 5 bases and J by 6 bases, leaving 11 bases between them. This CDR3 comprises 13 residues. The CDR3 nucleotides are TGTGCCAGCAGTCCCGACTTAGGCAATGAGCAGTTCTTC. Amino acid sequence: CASSPDLGNEQFF.

The chain joins TRBV6-6 to TRBJ2-3, with 7 bases lining up with TRBD1. The germline V gene encodes CDR1 MNHNY and CDR2 SVGAGI (reference sequence). This CDR3 is 15 amino acids long. J was trimmed by 4 bases and V by 5 bases; bases with no gene match: 9. DNA of the CDR3: TGTGCCAGCAGTCGACAGGGCTGGGTTCCAGATACGCAGTATTTT. Its translation: CASSRQGWVPDTQYF.

This chain uses TRBV19 with TRBJ2-5, with 7 bases identical to TRBD2. V was clipped by 1 base and J by 5 bases; unmatched bases: 4. This CDR3 comprises 14 residues. Per germline, CDR1 LNHDA and CDR2 SQIVND (reference sequence). CDR3 nucleotides: TGTGCCAGTAGTATAGCCGGACTAGAGGAGACCCAGTACTTC. It codes for CASSIAGLEETQYF. The whole variable domain, filled in from reference TRBV19 and TRBJ2-5, reads DGGITQSPKYLFRKEGQNVTLSCEQNLNHDAMYWYRQDPGQGLRLIYYSQIVNDFQKGDIAEGYSVSREKKESFPLTVTSAQKNPTAFYLCASSIAGLEETQYFGPGTRLLVL.

V and J are TRBV24-1 and TRBJ1-2, with D perhaps TRBD1 (5 bases). Trimming pared 4 bases from V and 8 bases from J, leaving 16 bases between. Germline loops: CDR1 KGHDR, CDR2 SFDVKD. The CDR3 has 14 amino acids. CDR3 coding DNA: TGTGCCACCAGTGACCGTGACAGATTGTACGGCTACACCTTC. Its translation: CATSDRDRLYGYTF.

The chain combines TRBV5-1 with TRBJ1-2, with D uncertain. This CDR3 spans 13 amino acids. Trimming removed 0 bases at V and 4 bases at J, with 7 bases between. CDR1 is SGHRS and CDR2 is YFSETQ in the germline V gene. The CDR3 sequence is CASSLDGRYGYTF. The DNA for the CDR3 is TGCGCCAGCAGCTTGGATGGGCGCTATGGCTACACCTTC.

The rearrangement links TRBV4-2 to TRBJ2-7; D may be TRBD2 (5 bases). The CDR3 consists of 14 residues. Trimming removed 0 bases from V and 8 bases from J, with 14 bases in between. Germline V gene data show CDR1 as LGHNA and CDR2 as YNFKEQ. CDR3 in amino acids: CASSQEPSGNQQYF. The CDR3 DNA is TGTGCCAGCAGCCAAGAACCATCCGGGAACCAGCAGTACTTC.

The chain carries TRBV3-1 (or the pseudogene TRBV3-2) and TRBJ1-1; no reliable D call. The V end was cut by 4 bases, the J end by 1 base, with 13 bases between. Per germline, CDR1 LGHDT and CDR2 YNNKEL (reference sequence). The CDR3 length is 15 residues. CDR3 DNA: TGTGCCAGCAGCCGAAGAGAGCCCCCGAACACTGAAGCTTTCTTT. Amino acids: CASSRREPPNTEAFF.